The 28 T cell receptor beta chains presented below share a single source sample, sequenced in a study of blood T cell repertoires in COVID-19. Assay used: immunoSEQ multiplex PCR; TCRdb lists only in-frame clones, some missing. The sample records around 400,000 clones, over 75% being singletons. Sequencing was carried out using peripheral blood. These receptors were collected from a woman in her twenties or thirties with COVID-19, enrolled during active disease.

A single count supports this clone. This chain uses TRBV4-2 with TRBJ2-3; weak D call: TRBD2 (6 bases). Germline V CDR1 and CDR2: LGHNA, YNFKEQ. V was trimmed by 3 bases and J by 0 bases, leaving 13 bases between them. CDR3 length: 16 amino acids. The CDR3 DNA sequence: TGTGCCAGCAGCCATCCCGAGGGGAGGAGCACAGATACGCAGTATTTT. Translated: CASSHPEGRSTDTQYF.

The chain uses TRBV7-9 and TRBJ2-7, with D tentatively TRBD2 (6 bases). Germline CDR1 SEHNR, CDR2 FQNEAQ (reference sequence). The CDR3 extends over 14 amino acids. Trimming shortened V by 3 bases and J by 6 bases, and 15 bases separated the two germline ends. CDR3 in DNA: TGTGCCAGCAGCTTCCGGGACGGGGGAGGCGAGCAGTACTTC. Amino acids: CASSFRDGGGEQYF.

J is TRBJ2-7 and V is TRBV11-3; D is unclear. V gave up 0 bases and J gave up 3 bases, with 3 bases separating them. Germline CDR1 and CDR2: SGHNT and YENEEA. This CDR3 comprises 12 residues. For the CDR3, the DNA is TGTGCCAGCAGCTTAGACGGCTACGAGCAGTACTTC. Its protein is CASSLDGYEQYF.

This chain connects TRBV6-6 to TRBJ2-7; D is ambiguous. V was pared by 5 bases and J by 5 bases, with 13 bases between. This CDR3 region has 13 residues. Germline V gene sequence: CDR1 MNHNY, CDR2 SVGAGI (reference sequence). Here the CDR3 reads CASSLLRSDEQYF. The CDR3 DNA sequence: TGTGCCAGCAGTCTCCTCAGGTCCGACGAGCAGTACTTC.

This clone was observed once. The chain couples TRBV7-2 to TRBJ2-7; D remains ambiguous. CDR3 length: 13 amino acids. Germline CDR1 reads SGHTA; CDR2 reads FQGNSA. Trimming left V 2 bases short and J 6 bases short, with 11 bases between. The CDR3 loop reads CASSLQSGSEQYF. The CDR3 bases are TGTGCCAGCAGCTTACAGTCGGGTTCCGAGCAGTACTTC. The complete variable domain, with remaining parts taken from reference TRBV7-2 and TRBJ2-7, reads GAGVSQSPSNKVTEKGKDVELRCDPISGHTALYWYRQSLGQGLEFLIYFQGNSAPDKSGLPSDRFSAERTGGSVSTLTIQRTQQEDSAVYLCASSLQSGSEQYFGPGTRLTVT.

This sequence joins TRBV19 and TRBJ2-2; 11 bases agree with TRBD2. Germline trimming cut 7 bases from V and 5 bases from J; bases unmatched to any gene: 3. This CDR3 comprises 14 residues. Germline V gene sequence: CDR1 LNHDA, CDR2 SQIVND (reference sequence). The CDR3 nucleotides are TGTGCCAGTACCTGGACTAGCGGGACCGGGGAGCTGTTTTTT. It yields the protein CASTWTSGTGELFF.

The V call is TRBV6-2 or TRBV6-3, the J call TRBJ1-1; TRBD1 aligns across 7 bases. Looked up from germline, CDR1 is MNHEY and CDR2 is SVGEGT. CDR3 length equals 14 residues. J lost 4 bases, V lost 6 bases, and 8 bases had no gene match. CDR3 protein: CASSSQGIGTEAFF. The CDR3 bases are TGTGCCAGCAGCTCACAGGGGATAGGCACTGAAGCTTTCTTT.

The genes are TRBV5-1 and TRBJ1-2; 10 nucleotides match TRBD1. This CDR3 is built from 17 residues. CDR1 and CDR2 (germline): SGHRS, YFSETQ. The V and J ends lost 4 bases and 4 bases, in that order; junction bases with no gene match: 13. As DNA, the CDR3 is TGCGCCAGCAGCCTGACCACGACAGGGGGCGCTCCCTATGGCTACACCTTC. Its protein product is CASSLTTTGGAPYGYTF. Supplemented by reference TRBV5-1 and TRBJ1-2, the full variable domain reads KAGVTQTPRYLIKTRGQQVTLSCSPISGHRSVSWYQQTPGQGLQFLFEYFSETQRNKGNFPGRFSGRQFSNSRSEMNVSTLELGDSALYLCASSLTTTGGAPYGYTFGSGTRLTVV.

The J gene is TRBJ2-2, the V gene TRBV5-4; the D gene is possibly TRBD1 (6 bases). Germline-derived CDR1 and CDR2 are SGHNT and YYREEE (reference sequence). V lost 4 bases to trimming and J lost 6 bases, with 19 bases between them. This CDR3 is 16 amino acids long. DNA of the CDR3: TGTGCCAGCAGCCACAGGGACCGACAGGCCTCCGGGGAGCTGTTTTTT. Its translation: CASSHRDRQASGELFF.

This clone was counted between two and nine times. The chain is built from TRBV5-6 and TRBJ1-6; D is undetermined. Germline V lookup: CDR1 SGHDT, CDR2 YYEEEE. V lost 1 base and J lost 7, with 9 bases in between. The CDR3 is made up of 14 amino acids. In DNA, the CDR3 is TGTGCCAGCAGCTTGTTCAGTCACAATTCACCCCTCCACTTT. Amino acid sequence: CASSLFSHNSPLHF.

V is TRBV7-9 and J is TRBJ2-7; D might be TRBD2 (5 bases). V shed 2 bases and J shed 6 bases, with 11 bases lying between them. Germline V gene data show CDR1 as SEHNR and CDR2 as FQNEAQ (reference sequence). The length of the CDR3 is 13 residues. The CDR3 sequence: CASSLFGMGEQYF. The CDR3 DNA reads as TGTGCCAGCAGCTTATTCGGGATGGGCGAGCAGTACTTC.

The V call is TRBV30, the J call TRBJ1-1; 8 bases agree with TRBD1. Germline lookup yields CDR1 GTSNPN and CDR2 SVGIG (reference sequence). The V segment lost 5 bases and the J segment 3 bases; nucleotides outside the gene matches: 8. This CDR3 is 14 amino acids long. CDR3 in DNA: TGTGCCTGGGAGTCGACAGGGGAGTACACTGAAGCTTTCTTT. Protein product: CAWESTGEYTEAFF.

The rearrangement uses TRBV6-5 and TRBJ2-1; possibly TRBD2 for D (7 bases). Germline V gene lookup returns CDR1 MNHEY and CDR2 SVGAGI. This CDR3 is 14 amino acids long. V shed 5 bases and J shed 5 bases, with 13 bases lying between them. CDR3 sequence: CASSQEGGDNEQFF. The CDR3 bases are TGTGCCAGCAGTCAGGAGGGGGGGGACAATGAGCAGTTCTTC.

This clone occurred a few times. In nucleotides, the CDR3 is TGTGCCAGCAGCCTACGCCGAGGGAACACTGAAGCTTTCTTT. This codes for CASSLRRGNTEAFF. The V gene is TRBV5-4, the J gene TRBJ1-1; the D is unclear. Deletions cut 4 bases from V and 1 base from J, with 11 bases between. The germline V gene has CDR1 SGHNT and CDR2 YYREEE (reference sequence). The CDR3 is made up of 14 amino acids.

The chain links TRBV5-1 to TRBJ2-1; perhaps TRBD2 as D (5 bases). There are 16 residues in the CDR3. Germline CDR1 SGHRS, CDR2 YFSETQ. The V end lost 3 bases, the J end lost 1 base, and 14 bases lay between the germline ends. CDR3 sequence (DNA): TGCGCCAGCAGCTCACTAGGCCTCGGGTCCTACAATGAGCAGTTCTTC. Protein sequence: CASSSLGLGSYNEQFF.

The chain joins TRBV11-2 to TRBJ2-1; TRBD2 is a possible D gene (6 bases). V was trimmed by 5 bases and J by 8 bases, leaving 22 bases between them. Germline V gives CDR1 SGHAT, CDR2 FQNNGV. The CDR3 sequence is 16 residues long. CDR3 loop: CASSQQLRRGLYEQFF. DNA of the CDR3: TGTGCCAGCAGCCAACAGCTGCGGCGGGGTCTCTATGAGCAGTTCTTC.

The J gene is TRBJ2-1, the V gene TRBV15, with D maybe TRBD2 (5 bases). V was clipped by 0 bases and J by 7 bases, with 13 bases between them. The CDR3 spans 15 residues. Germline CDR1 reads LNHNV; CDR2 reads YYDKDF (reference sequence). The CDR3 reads CATSRDLGSGNEQFF. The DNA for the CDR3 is TGTGCCACCAGCAGAGATTTAGGTTCGGGGAATGAGCAGTTCTTC.

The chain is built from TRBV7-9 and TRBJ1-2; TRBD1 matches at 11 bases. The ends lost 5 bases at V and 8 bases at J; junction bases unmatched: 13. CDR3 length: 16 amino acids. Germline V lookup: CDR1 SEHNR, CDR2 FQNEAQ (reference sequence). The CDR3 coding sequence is TGTGCCAGCAGCCTCACGCCGGGACAGGGGGTCGGGGGCTACACCTTC. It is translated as CASSLTPGQGVGGYTF.

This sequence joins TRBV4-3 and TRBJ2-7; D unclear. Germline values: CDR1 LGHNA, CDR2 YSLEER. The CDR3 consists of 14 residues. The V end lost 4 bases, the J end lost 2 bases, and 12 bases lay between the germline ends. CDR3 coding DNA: TGCGCCAGCAGCCGCGAGCGCGGTACCTACGAGCAGTACTTC. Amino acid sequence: CASSRERGTYEQYF.

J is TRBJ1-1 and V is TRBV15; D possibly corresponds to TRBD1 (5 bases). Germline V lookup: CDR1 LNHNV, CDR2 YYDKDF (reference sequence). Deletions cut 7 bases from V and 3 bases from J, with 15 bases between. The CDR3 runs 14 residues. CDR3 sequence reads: CATTGAAGHTEAFF. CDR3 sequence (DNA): TGTGCCACCACAGGTGCGGCGGGACACACTGAAGCTTTCTTT.

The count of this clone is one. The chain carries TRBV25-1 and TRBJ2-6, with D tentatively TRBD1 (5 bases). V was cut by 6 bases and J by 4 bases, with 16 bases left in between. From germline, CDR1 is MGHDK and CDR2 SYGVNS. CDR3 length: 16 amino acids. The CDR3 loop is CASSPRGLVGANVLTF. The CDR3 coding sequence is TGTGCCAGCAGCCCAAGGGGTCTTGTGGGGGCCAACGTCCTGACTTTC. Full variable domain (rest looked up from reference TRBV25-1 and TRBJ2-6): EADIYQTPRYLVIGTGKKITLECSQTMGHDKMYWYQQDPGMELHLIHYSYGVNSTEKGDLSSESTVSRIRTEHFPLTLESARPSHTSQYLCASSPRGLVGANVLTFGAGSRLTVL.

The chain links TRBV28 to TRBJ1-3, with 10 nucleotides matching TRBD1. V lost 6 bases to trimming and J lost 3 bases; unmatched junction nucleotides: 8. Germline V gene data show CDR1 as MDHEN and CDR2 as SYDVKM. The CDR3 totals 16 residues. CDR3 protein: CASRIRQGAHGNTIYF. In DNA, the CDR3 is TGTGCCAGCAGAATTAGACAGGGGGCGCATGGAAACACCATATATTTT.

The DNA of the CDR3 is TGTGCCAGCAGTTTAACAGCGGGTGCCTACAATGAGCAGTTCTTC. This encodes CASSLTAGAYNEQFF. The gene calls are TRBV27 and TRBJ2-1; D perhaps matches TRBD2 (6 bases). CDR3 length: 15 amino acids. The germline CDR1 and CDR2 sequences are MNHEY and SMNVEV (reference sequence). Between the trimmed V and J ends, which lost 2 bases and 2 bases, there was a span of 10 bases.

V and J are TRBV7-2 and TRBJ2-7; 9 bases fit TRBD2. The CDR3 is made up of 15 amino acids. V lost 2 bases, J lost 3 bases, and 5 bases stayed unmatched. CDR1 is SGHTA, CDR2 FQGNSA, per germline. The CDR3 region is CASSLYPREGYEQYF. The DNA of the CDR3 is TGTGCCAGCAGCTTATATCCGCGGGAGGGCTACGAGCAGTACTTC.

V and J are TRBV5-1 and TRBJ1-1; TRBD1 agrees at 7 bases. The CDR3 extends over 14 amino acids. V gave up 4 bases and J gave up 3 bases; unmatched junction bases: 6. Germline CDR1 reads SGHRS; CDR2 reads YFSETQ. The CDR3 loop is CASSNRGPYTEAFF. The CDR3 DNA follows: TGCGCCAGCAGCAACAGGGGCCCGTACACTGAAGCTTTCTTT.

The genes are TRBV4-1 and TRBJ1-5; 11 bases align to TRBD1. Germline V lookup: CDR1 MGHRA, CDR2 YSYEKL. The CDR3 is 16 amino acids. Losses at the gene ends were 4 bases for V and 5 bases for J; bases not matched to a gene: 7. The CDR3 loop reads CASSPRDRGRDQPQHF. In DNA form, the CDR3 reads TGCGCCAGCAGCCCGCGGGACAGGGGGAGGGATCAGCCCCAGCATTTT.

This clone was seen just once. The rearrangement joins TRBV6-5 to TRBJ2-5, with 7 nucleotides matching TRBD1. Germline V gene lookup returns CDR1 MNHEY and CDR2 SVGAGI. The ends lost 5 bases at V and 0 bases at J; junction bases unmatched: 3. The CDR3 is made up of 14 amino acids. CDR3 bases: TGTGCCAGCAGTAGACAGGGAAACCAAGAGACCCAGTACTTC. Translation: CASSRQGNQETQYF.

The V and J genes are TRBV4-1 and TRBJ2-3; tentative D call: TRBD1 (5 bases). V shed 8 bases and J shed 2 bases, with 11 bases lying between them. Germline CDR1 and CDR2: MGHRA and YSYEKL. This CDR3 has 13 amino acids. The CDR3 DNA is TGCGCCAGCGCAAGGGGTCTCACAGATACGCAGTATTTT. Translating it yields CASARGLTDTQYF.